The clone carrying this T cell receptor beta chain was seen a few times. Its antigen remains unidentified. This sample is drawn from a study of CD8+ T cells in alopecia areata. Findings and limits, study-wide: Compared with normal scalp, lesional scalp had higher clonality and more expanded CD8+ clones. Scalp data also include sequences from resident alphabeta T cells of normal skin. Mice gave a clearer picture of TCR sharing than patients did, possibly for HLA-related reasons.

V was trimmed by 5 bases and J by 5 bases, leaving 18 bases between them. Looked up from germline, CDR1 is SGHTA and CDR2 is FQGNSA. The CDR3 runs 15 residues. A FACSAria was used to sort CD4+ and CD8+ T cells. These cells came from PBMCs. Reverse transcribed after extraction, RNA yielded cDNA as the sequencing template. Assay: immunoSEQ multiplex PCR; the TCRdb copy retains only in-frame clones and omits some. The sample lists about 150,000 clones, roughly 60% occurring once. The sample was CD4+ T cells sorted from blood. The chain has TRBV7-2 and TRBJ2-5, with D possibly being TRBD2 (6 bases). The clonotype was recovered from a human donor in good health. As DNA, the CDR3 is TGTGCCAGCAGCCCGGGTGGCGGGGTTCGTGAGACCCAGTACTTC. Its protein product is CASSPGGGVRETQYF.